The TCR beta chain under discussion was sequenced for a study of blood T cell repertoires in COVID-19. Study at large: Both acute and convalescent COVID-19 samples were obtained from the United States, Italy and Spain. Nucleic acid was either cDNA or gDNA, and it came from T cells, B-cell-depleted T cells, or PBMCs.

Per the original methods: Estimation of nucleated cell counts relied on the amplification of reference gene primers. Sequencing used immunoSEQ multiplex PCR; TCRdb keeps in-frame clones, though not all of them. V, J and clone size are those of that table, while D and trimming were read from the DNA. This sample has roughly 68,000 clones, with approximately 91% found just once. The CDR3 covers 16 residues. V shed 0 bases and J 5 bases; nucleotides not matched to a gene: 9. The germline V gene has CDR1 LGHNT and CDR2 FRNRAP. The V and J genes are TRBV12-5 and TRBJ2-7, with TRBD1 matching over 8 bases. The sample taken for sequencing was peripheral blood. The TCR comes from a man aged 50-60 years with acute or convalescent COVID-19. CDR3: CASGLVLGRGLDEQYF. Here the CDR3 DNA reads TGTGCTAGTGGTTTGGTACTTGGCAGGGGGCTTGACGAGCAGTACTTC.